One and the same sample provided the 25 T cell receptor beta chains below, sequenced in a study of metastatic and nonmetastatic thyroid tumors. With MiXCR, TCRdb reprocessed the PCR reads. The table includes 50,000 to 65,000 clones, roughly 4.1% detected once. Every patient underwent thyroid surgery untreated. Sequencing was done on a sample of blood. Source of these receptors: a female donor with papillary thyroid cancer or a benign thyroid nodule (not recorded which). Some clones in this sample may be carry-over from other donors' samples.

This clone was seen only a few times. The chain has TRBV5-1 and TRBJ2-7; 8 nucleotides match TRBD1. The CDR3 runs to 15 residues. The germline gives CDR1 SGHRS, CDR2 YFSETQ. Trimming took 0 bases from V and 3 from J; bases not matched to a gene: 5. The CDR3 loop reads CASSLGGQAYYEQYF. The CDR3 bases are TGCGCCAGCAGCTTGGGGGGACAGGCTTACTACGAGCAGTACTTC.

There are many counts of this clone. The V call is TRBV20-1, the J call TRBJ2-7; 8 nucleotides align to TRBD2. This CDR3 is 14 amino acids long. Trimming removed 5 bases from V and 4 bases from J; junction bases left unmatched: 10. Germline assignment: CDR1 DFQATT and CDR2 SNEGSKA (reference sequence). This chain's CDR3 is CSALYPGGPYEQYF. CDR3 bases: TGCAGTGCTCTTTATCCGGGAGGGCCTTACGAGCAGTACTTC.

Only a few counts were recorded for this clone. In DNA, the CDR3 is TGTGCCAGCAGTGAATGGGGGAAGAACACTGAAGCTTTCTTT. Amino acid sequence: CASSEWGKNTEAFF. The chain employs TRBV6-1 and TRBJ1-1; a possible D gene is TRBD1 (5 bases). The germline V gene encodes CDR1 MNHNS and CDR2 SASEGT. The V end lost 2 bases, the J end lost 1 base, and 8 bases lay between the germline ends. The CDR3 loop spans 14 amino acids.

This clone has ten or more counts. This rearrangement joins TRBV7-9 to TRBJ1-1; the D is unclear. CDR3 length: 13 residues. CDR1 is SEHNR, CDR2 FQNEAQ, per germline (reference sequence). The V and J ends lost 2 bases and 4 bases respectively, with 8 bases between them. The CDR3 coding sequence is TGTGCCAGCAGCTTAAACGTGGCCACTGAAGCTTTCTTT. This translates into CASSLNVATEAFF.

This clone was counted many times. The chain has TRBV24-1 and TRBJ2-5; a weak D match, TRBD2 (6 bases). V dropped 3 bases and J dropped 2 bases, with 15 bases sitting between them. This CDR3 has 16 amino acids. CDR1 is KGHDR, CDR2 SFDVKD, per germline. CDR3 in amino acids: CATSDNWGEVQETQYF. For the CDR3, the DNA is TGTGCCACCAGTGATAATTGGGGGGAGGTGCAAGAGACCCAGTACTTC.

This clone occurred a few times. The CDR3: CASSLQGAGNQPQHF. CDR3 nucleotide sequence: TGTGCCAGCAGTCTACAGGGCGCGGGCAATCAGCCCCAGCATTTT. The V gene is TRBV6-1, the J gene TRBJ1-5; a possible D gene is TRBD1 (6 bases). The CDR3 is 15 residues long. The germline V and J ends were trimmed by 5 bases and 2 bases, with 13 bases remaining between them. Per germline, CDR1 MNHNS and CDR2 SASEGT.

The table lists this clone with many counts. The chain uses TRBV24-1 and TRBJ1-5, with D perhaps TRBD1 (5 bases). CDR3 length: 15 amino acids. The germline gives CDR1 KGHDR, CDR2 SFDVKD. Between the trimmed V and J ends, which lost 2 bases and 4 bases, there was a span of 11 bases. CDR3 DNA sequence: TGTGCCACCAGTGATTCACAGGTCCCTAATCAGCCCCAGCATTTT. It encodes CATSDSQVPNQPQHF.

V and J are TRBV11-3 and TRBJ2-1; 12 bases match TRBD2. The CDR3 spans 16 residues. J was trimmed by 4 bases and V by 5 bases; bases with no gene match: 6. Germline values: CDR1 SGHNT, CDR2 YENEEA. As DNA, the CDR3 is TGTGCCAGCAGCCCGAGGACTAGCGGGAATTACAATGAGCAGTTCTTC. Its protein is CASSPRTSGNYNEQFF.

In its sample, this clone was seen many times. The chain links TRBV7-9 to TRBJ2-1; D is perhaps TRBD2 (6 bases). Per germline, CDR1 SEHNR and CDR2 FQNEAQ (reference sequence). The CDR3 runs 14 residues. This chain's CDR3 is CAGGGARRGWEQFF. The CDR3 DNA follows: TGTGCTGGCGGAGGGGCGCGGAGGGGCTGGGAGCAGTTCTTC.

There are a few counts of this clone. The DNA for the CDR3 is TGTGCCAGCAGTGAATCGATGGGTATAAGTAGCTATGGCTACACCTTC. Translation: CASSESMGISSYGYTF. The gene calls are TRBV6-4 and TRBJ1-2; D unresolved. Trimming stripped 3 bases from V and 4 bases from J, with 18 bases between. CDR1 and CDR2 (germline): MRHNA, SNTAGT. CDR3 length equals 16 residues.

To note about this clone: This may arise from a read error, as a much more abundant clone is one base away. The rearrangement joins TRBV4-1 to TRBJ2-7; D gene ambiguous. V lost 1 base to trimming and J lost 4 bases, with 14 bases between them. This CDR3 contains 15 residues. The V gene's germline CDR1 is MGHRA and CDR2 YSYEKL. The CDR3 nucleotides read TGCGCCAGCAGCCAAGCCCCCAACGACAATTACGAGCAGTACGTC. It encodes CASSQAPNDNYEQYV.

The chain joins TRBV10-2 to TRBJ1-1; maybe TRBD1 (5 bases). Trimming removed 3 bases at V and 0 bases at J, with 14 bases between. CDR3 length: 16 residues. Per germline, CDR1 WSHSY and CDR2 SAAADI. The DNA for the CDR3 is TGCGCCAGCAGTGATGTGAGGGGCCAACTGAACACTGAAGCTTTCTTT. This encodes CASSDVRGQLNTEAFF.

About this clone itself: The junction differs from germline at one of its ends, possibly a read error. V gene TRBV12-3 or TRBV12-4 combines with J gene TRBJ2-5; D gene uncertain. The CDR3 has 15 residues. Written as DNA, the CDR3 is TGTGCCAGCAGCTCCCCACGGACGGTTCTTTCCCTATCGTGTTTC. Residues: CASSSPRTVLSLSCF.

This clone was seen repeatedly, ten times or more. The rearrangement joins TRBV10-3 to TRBJ2-7; 8 positions agree with TRBD2. After removal of 10 bases from V and 3 bases from J, the junction contained 14 bases not matched to a gene. This CDR3 contains 15 residues. The germline V gene encodes CDR1 ENHRY and CDR2 SYGVKD. In DNA form, the CDR3 reads TGTGCCACCCATAGGGCCGCCAGCGGGAGCTACGAGCAGTACTTC. Translated, it gives CATHRAASGSYEQYF.

The table lists this clone with a few counts. This chain uses TRBV18 with TRBJ1-5, with TRBD1 matching over 7 bases. V gave up 2 bases and J gave up 3 bases; unmatched junction bases: 10. Germline V CDR1 and CDR2: KGHSH, LQKENI. This CDR3 region has 17 residues. CDR3 sequence reads: CASSPGTRGGPNQPQHF. The CDR3 DNA follows: TGTGCCAGCTCACCAGGAACTCGAGGGGGCCCCAATCAGCCCCAGCATTTT.

The chain joins TRBV6-1 to TRBJ2-7, with 8 bases lining up with TRBD1. The V segment lost 7 bases and the J segment 2 bases; nucleotides outside the gene matches: 19. In germline, CDR1 is MNHNS, CDR2 SASEGT. CDR3 length: 18 residues. The CDR3 DNA sequence: TGTGCCAGCATAATGACAGGGGTAACTTCATCAGGTGCCTACGAGCAGTACTTC. This translates into CASIMTGVTSSGAYEQYF.

This clone was counted ten times or more. V usage is TRBV2 and J usage is TRBJ2-1; maybe TRBD2 (5 bases). Germline V lookup: CDR1 SNHLY, CDR2 FYNNEI. This CDR3 has 15 residues. V lost 3 bases, J lost 2 bases, and 11 bases lay in between. For the CDR3, the DNA is TGTGCCAGCAGTGAGGACCAGCGGCCCTACAATGAGCAGTTCTTC. This encodes CASSEDQRPYNEQFF.

This clone came up many times. The chain recombines TRBV7-9 with TRBJ2-5; tentatively, D is TRBD2 (5 bases). Between the trimmed V and J ends, which lost 6 bases and 4 bases, there was a span of 15 bases. CDR3 length equals 14 residues. CDR1 is SEHNR and CDR2 is FQNEAQ in the germline V gene (reference sequence). In nucleotides, the CDR3 is TGTGCCAGCAGTTCGCCGAGGGCCCCAGAGACCCAGTACTTC. As protein: CASSSPRAPETQYF.

This clone was observed a few times. The rearrangement uses TRBV5-1 and TRBJ2-1; 8 bases map to TRBD1. Germline V CDR1 and CDR2: SGHRS, YFSETQ. This CDR3 is 16 amino acids long. The V segment lost 3 bases and the J segment 2 bases; nucleotides outside the gene matches: 7. Here the CDR3 reads CASSSGWTGTYNEQFF. Here the CDR3 DNA reads TGCGCCAGCAGCTCCGGTTGGACAGGGACCTACAATGAGCAGTTCTTC.

The sample holds many counts of this clone. V gene TRBV5-5 combines with J gene TRBJ2-7; 9 nucleotides line up with TRBD1. Losses at the gene ends were 5 bases for V and 5 bases for J; bases not matched to a gene: 8. The length of the CDR3 is 14 residues. Per germline, CDR1 SGHKS and CDR2 YYEKEE (reference sequence). As DNA, the CDR3 is TGTGCCAGCAGTCGTCCGGGACAGGGTGACGAGCAGTACTTC. This gives the protein CASSRPGQGDEQYF.

On this clone: Possible read error: a much larger clone is one base away. The sample has other DNA sequences that encode this CDR3 too. The chain couples TRBV18 to TRBJ1-1; no clear D gene. Deletions cut 6 bases from V and 0 bases from J, with 17 bases between. The length of the CDR3 is 16 residues. Germline assignment: CDR1 KGHSH and CDR2 LQKENI. The CDR3 nucleotides are TGTGCCAGCTCGCCAGCAGGAACGAGGCTGAACACTGAAGCTTTCTTT. Amino acid sequence: CASSPAGTRLNTEAFF. Based on the CDR3 plus reference TRBV18 and TRBJ1-1, the full variable domain is NAGVMQNPRHLVRRRGQEARLRCSPMKGHSHVYWYRQLPEEGLKFMVYLQKENIIDESGMPKERFSAEFPKEGPSILRIQQVVRGDSAAYFCASSPAGTRLNTEAFFGQGTRLTVV.

Many counts were recorded for this clone. The rearrangement joins TRBV6-1 to TRBJ2-1; TRBD1 matches at 8 bases. This CDR3 is built from 14 residues. The germline CDR1 and CDR2 sequences are MNHNS and SASEGT. Unmatched junction bases numbered 6, after V lost 7 bases and J lost 4 bases. The CDR3 nucleotides are TGTGCCAGCAACCGGGACAGGAATTACAATGAGCAGTTCTTC. It translates to CASNRDRNYNEQFF.

This clone was observed at least ten times. The genes are TRBV2 and TRBJ2-6; unclear D gene. The CDR3 runs to 15 residues. CDR1 and CDR2 (germline): SNHLY, FYNNEI. V lost 5 bases and J 0 bases, leaving 8 bases between the germline ends. As DNA, the CDR3 is TGTGCCAGCAGTCCCCAGAGCTCTGGGGCCAACGTCCTGACTTTC. Residues: CASSPQSSGANVLTF.

This clone was observed a few times. V gene TRBV4-1 combines with J gene TRBJ2-6; the match to TRBD1 covers 8 bases. The V gene end was trimmed by 4 bases and the J gene end by 3 bases; junction bases not matched to a gene: 5. CDR1 MGHRA and CDR2 YSYEKL come from the germline V gene. The CDR3 runs to 16 residues. The DNA for the CDR3 is TGCGCCAGCAGCCTGGACAGGGTAAATGGGGCCAACGTCCTGACTTTC. It specifies CASSLDRVNGANVLTF.

This clone has just a few counts. The rearrangement uses TRBV6-5 and TRBJ1-2, with 10 bases lining up with TRBD1. The V gene's germline CDR1 is MNHEY and CDR2 SVGAGI. The CDR3 extends over 14 amino acids. With V trimmed by 7 bases and J by 4 bases, 6 bases remained unmatched. The CDR3 loop reads CASTGTGEGYGYTF. For the CDR3, the DNA is TGTGCCAGCACCGGGACAGGGGAAGGCTATGGCTACACCTTC.